The source of this T cell receptor (beta chain) is a study of cytomegalovirus exposure and HLA in healthy donors. Study-wide results and limits: A later examination showed that TCR association rates differed by HLA locus, with DRB1 most and HLA-C fewest. Later analysis demonstrated an association between a missense DCLRE1C variant and TCR beta V- and J-gene trimming. Rare TCR sequences predominated, though certain public TCRs were found in many donors.

Both 60 Vbeta primers and 13 Jbeta primers went into the PCR. Using immunoSEQ multiplex PCR, the repertoire was profiled, and TCRdb retains in-frame clones only, with some absent. This specimen shows tens of thousands of clones; the ten leading clones hold about 9.1%. V was pared by 6 bases and J by 6 bases, with 8 bases of the junction left unmatched. Germline assignment: CDR1 SGHAT and CDR2 FQNNGV. The CDR3 contains 15 residues. With regard to this clone: Its antigen is not known.

The rearrangement links TRBV11-2 to TRBJ2-1; TRBD2 matches 10 bases. The origin of this receptor is a man aged 50-59 years in good health and CMV-seropositive. Specimen: PBMCs. The CDR3 sequence: CASSSSSGRGNEQFF. The CDR3 DNA sequence: TGTGCCAGCAGTTCCTCTAGCGGGAGAGGCAATGAGCAGTTCTTC. Complete variable domain (other parts from reference TRBV11-2 and TRBJ2-1): EAGVAQSPRYKIIEKRQSVAFWCNPISGHATLYWYQQILGQGPKLLIQFQNNGVVDDSQLPKDRFSAERLKGVDSTLKIQPAKLEDSAVYLCASSSSSGRGNEQFFGPGTRLTVL.